These 14 T cell receptor beta chains were all obtained from the same sample, sequenced in a study of CD8 T cells in ankylosing spondylitis (dated by TCRdb to the late 2010s). Beyond this particular receptor, the publication reports: A TCR beta motif of fewer than 10 highly homologous amino acid variants appeared characteristic of blood from ankylosing spondylitis patients.

Receptor libraries were prepared by 5' RACE. The sequencing machine was an Illumina HiSeq 2500. TCRdb redid the processing of the public reads, applying fastp at Q25 and MiXCR, and retained in-frame beta chains. One record per CDR3 amino acid sequence lists the most common genes and DNA. This sample has under 450,000 distinct CDR3 sequences in its table, and approximately 17% of those were observed once. Approximately 1% of the sample goes to the ten largest clones. Their target antigens are unknown. The sequenced sample consisted of blood, either unsorted or a sorted T cell fraction (not recorded which). The receptors were gathered from a male donor with ankylosing spondylitis.

The chain uses TRBV7-9 and TRBJ1-6; no firm D call. Per germline, CDR1 SEHNR and CDR2 FQNEAQ (reference sequence). The CDR3 runs to 15 residues. Deletions cut 5 bases from V and 0 bases from J, with 8 bases between. The CDR3 region is CASSGEGSYNSPLHF. The CDR3 nucleotides are TGTGCCAGCAGCGGCGAAGGCTCCTATAATTCACCCCTCCACTTT.

The genes are TRBV19 and TRBJ2-7; D tentatively reads TRBD1 or TRBD2 (5 bases each). The CDR3 sequence is 15 residues long. Germline V gene sequence: CDR1 LNHDA, CDR2 SQIVND (reference sequence). Between the trimmed V and J ends, which lost 4 bases and 1 base, there was a span of 14 bases. CDR3 DNA sequence: TGTGCCAGTAGTACGGGACGTACCGCATCCTACGAGCAGTACTTC. Amino acids: CASSTGRTASYEQYF.

This clonotype has a handful of counts. The chain uses TRBV5-1 and TRBJ2-7, with a possible D match to TRBD1 (6 bases). The CDR3 extends over 13 amino acids. V was shortened by 5 bases and J by 6 bases, with 15 bases between the two germline ends. Germline values: CDR1 SGHRS, CDR2 YFSETQ. The CDR3 region is CASRPGQLAEQYF. The DNA of the CDR3 is TGCGCCAGCAGACCAGGACAGCTTGCCGAGCAGTACTTC. Full variable domain (remainder filled in from reference TRBV5-1 and TRBJ2-7): KAGVTQTPRYLIKTRGQQVTLSCSPISGHRSVSWYQQTPGQGLQFLFEYFSETQRNKGNFPGRFSGRQFSNSRSEMNVSTLELGDSALYLCASRPGQLAEQYFGPGTRLTVT.

This clonotype was counted at least ten times. The chain couples TRBV7-9 to TRBJ2-7, with D possibly being TRBD1 or TRBD2 (5 bases each). The V and J ends lost 4 bases and 0 bases respectively, with 13 bases between them. This CDR3 contains 15 residues. CDR1 and CDR2 (germline): SEHNR, FQNEAQ (reference sequence). The CDR3 spells CASSSPRGPSYEQYF. CDR3 coding DNA: TGTGCCAGCAGCTCTCCCCGGGGCCCCTCCTACGAGCAGTACTTC.

V and J are TRBV7-3 and TRBJ2-5, with D perhaps matching TRBD1 or TRBD2 (5 bases each). Germline V gives CDR1 SGHTA, CDR2 FQGTGA. With 0 bases removed from V and 3 bases from J, the gap between germline ends came to 5 bases. The length of the CDR3 is 13 residues. For the CDR3, the DNA is TGTGCCAGCAGCTTAACGGGGGAAGAGACCCAGTACTTC. Translating it yields CASSLTGEETQYF.

The chain combines TRBV7-8 with TRBJ1-5, with a tentative D call TRBD1 (5 bases). CDR3 length equals 16 residues. The germline CDR1 and CDR2 sequences are SGHVS and FQNEAQ. Trimming stripped 1 base from V and 1 base from J, with 11 bases between. The CDR3 DNA follows: TGTGCCAGCAGCTTAGATTCAGCAGGGAGCAATCAGCCCCAGCATTTT. This sequence encodes CASSLDSAGSNQPQHF.

The chain uses TRBV28 and TRBJ1-2; D is unclear. V was trimmed by 5 bases and J by 8 bases, leaving 12 bases between them. Germline V gives CDR1 MDHEN, CDR2 SYDVKM. The CDR3 loop spans 12 amino acids. As DNA, the CDR3 is TGTGCCAGCAGTCTCGCGTTGAGGGGCTACACCTTC. It yields the protein CASSLALRGYTF.

The chain uses TRBV5-6 and TRBJ1-1; no clear D. Trimming shortened V by 1 base and J by 1 base, and 17 bases separated the two germline ends. The CDR3 consists of 17 residues. Germline CDR1 SGHDT, CDR2 YYEEEE. CDR3 residues: CASSLIIGWVGNTEAFF. The CDR3 nucleotides are TGTGCCAGCAGCTTGATAATTGGTTGGGTGGGGAACACTGAAGCTTTCTTT.

This clonotype was seen a handful of times. The V and J genes are TRBV10-3 and TRBJ2-7; TRBD1 matches 9 bases. CDR1 and CDR2 (germline): ENHRY, SYGVKD. J gave up 2 bases and V 4 bases, and 6 bases lay outside the gene matches. The length of the CDR3 is 15 residues. CDR3 protein: CAISGGTGRPYEQYF. For the CDR3, the DNA is TGTGCCATCAGTGGCGGGACAGGGAGGCCCTACGAGCAGTACTTC.

This clonotype was seen more than once but under ten times. The genes are TRBV27 and TRBJ2-5, with TRBD1 as a possible D gene (6 bases). Germline-derived CDR1 and CDR2 are MNHEY and SMNVEV (reference sequence). V shed 5 bases and J shed 2 bases, with 12 bases lying between them. CDR3 length: 14 amino acids. This CDR3 reads CASSQDSMQETQYF. In DNA, the CDR3 is TGTGCCAGCAGTCAGGACAGCATGCAAGAGACCCAGTACTTC.

The chain combines TRBV28 with TRBJ2-5, with 7 bases that match TRBD1. Germline V gene data show CDR1 as MDHEN and CDR2 as SYDVKM. V was pared by 2 bases and J by 1 base, with 10 bases of the junction left unmatched. The length of the CDR3 is 17 residues. CDR3 bases: TGTGCCAGCAGTTTACCCCCGGGACAGTGGGTCCAAGAGACCCAGTACTTC. Translated, it gives CASSLPPGQWVQETQYF.

The gene calls are TRBV11-3 and TRBJ2-5; TRBD2 aligns across 8 bases. V shed 4 bases, J shed 7 bases, and the junction held 11 bases outside the gene matches. This CDR3 is 15 amino acids long. Germline loops: CDR1 SGHNT, CDR2 YENEEA. CDR3 nucleotide sequence: TGTGCCAGCAGCTATGCTACGGGGGGGTCACGGACCCAGTACTTC. Its protein is CASSYATGGSRTQYF.

This clonotype occurred a few times. V is TRBV29-1 and J is TRBJ2-5; D is possibly TRBD1 or TRBD2 (6 bases each). The V gene lost 7 bases and the J gene lost 5 bases, with 14 bases spanning the gap. Germline assignment: CDR1 SQVTM and CDR2 ANQGSEA. The CDR3 sequence is 12 residues long. CDR3 loop: CSAQGGGETQYF. The CDR3 DNA reads TGCAGCGCCCAAGGAGGGGGTGAGACCCAGTACTTC.

The rearrangement joins TRBV20-1 to TRBJ2-1; 14 bases are a match to TRBD2. Unmatched junction bases numbered 14, after V lost 0 bases and J lost 10 bases. This CDR3 has 18 residues. Germline CDR1 is DFQATT and CDR2 is SNEGSKA (reference sequence). CDR3 in DNA: TGCAGTGCTAGAGACGCGCGGACTAGCGGGGGGCGTCTTTTGGAGCAGTTCTTC. It encodes CSARDARTSGGRLLEQFF.